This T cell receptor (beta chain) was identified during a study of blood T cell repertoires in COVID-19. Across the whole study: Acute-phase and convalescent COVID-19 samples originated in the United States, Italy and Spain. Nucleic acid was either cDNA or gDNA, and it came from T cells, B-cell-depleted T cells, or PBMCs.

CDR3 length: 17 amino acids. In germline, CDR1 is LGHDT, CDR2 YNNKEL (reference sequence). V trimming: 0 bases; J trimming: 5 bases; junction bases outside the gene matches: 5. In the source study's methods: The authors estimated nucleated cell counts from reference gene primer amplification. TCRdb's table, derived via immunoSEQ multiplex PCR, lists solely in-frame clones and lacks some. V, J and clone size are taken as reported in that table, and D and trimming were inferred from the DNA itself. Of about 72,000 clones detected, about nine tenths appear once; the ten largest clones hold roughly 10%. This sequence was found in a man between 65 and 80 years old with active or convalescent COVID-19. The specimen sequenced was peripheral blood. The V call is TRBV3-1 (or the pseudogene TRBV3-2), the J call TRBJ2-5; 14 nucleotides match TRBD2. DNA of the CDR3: TGTGCCAGCAGCCAAGAGGGGACTAGCGGGAGTAGGGAGACCCAGTACTTC. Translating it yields CASSQEGTSGSRETQYF.